Following are 25 T cell receptor beta chains from one sample sequenced in a study of T cells after yellow fever vaccination. Using its own MiXCR run on the 5' RACE reads, TCRdb lists one record per CDR3 protein. In the table there are 610,000 or so distinct CDR3 sequences, 12% of which are singletons. Sequenced material: PBMCs, taken on the day of the yellow fever booster vaccination. These receptors all come from a man aged 30 to 39 who received the YFV17D yellow fever vaccine.

This clonotype has ten or more counts. V is TRBV12-3 or TRBV12-4 and J is TRBJ2-1; tentative D call: TRBD2 (5 bases). The CDR3 totals 14 residues. Trimming stripped 6 bases from V and 3 bases from J, with 12 bases between. The chain's CDR3 is CASSTRGFYNEQFF. In nucleotides, the CDR3 is TGTGCCAGCAGCACCCGGGGTTTCTACAATGAGCAGTTCTTC.

This clonotype was recorded a few times. V and J are TRBV24-1 and TRBJ1-1; TRBD1 might be the D (5 bases). CDR1 and CDR2 from the germline V gene are KGHDR and SFDVKD. The CDR3 has 17 residues. Trimming removed 5 bases from V and 0 bases from J, with 18 bases in between. In DNA, the CDR3 is TGTGCCACCAGTGCCGGATCCGGGACCTCCCTGAACACTGAAGCTTTCTTT. Protein sequence: CATSAGSGTSLNTEAFF.

This clonotype has more than one count but fewer than ten. The chain employs TRBV28 and TRBJ2-3; the D is unclear. There are 11 residues in the CDR3. Germline V gene lookup returns CDR1 MDHEN and CDR2 SYDVKM. V lost 8 bases and J lost 4, with 7 bases in between. DNA of the CDR3: TGTGCCAGCCGTGAGTCAGATACGCAGTATTTT. Amino acid sequence: CASRESDTQYF.

This clonotype has a handful of counts. The chain uses TRBV28 and TRBJ2-2, with D unresolved. V was shortened by 1 base and J by 2 bases, with 8 bases between the two germline ends. Germline CDR1 MDHEN, CDR2 SYDVKM. This CDR3 has 15 amino acids. This CDR3 reads CASSLSEHNTGELFF. CDR3 nucleotides: TGTGCCAGCAGTTTATCGGAGCATAACACCGGGGAGCTGTTTTTT.

This clonotype was recorded a few times. The chain employs TRBV5-5 and TRBJ2-3; unclear D gene. The CDR3 spans 13 residues. Germline assignment: CDR1 SGHKS and CDR2 YYEKEE (reference sequence). The V gene lost 4 bases and the J gene lost 14 bases, with 20 bases spanning the gap. The CDR3 bases are TGTGCCAGCAGCGAGAGTACAGCACGTATCGCGTATTTT. Protein product: CASSESTARIAYF.

The rearrangement links TRBV30 to TRBJ1-2; D is possibly TRBD1 (5 bases). This CDR3 is built from 14 residues. V was cut by 2 bases and J by 4 bases, with 14 bases left in between. The germline V gene has CDR1 GTSNPN and CDR2 SVGIG (reference sequence). This CDR3 is CAWSFRGEGYGYTF. For the CDR3, the DNA is TGTGCCTGGAGTTTTAGGGGAGAGGGCTATGGCTACACCTTC.

The chain combines TRBV14 with TRBJ2-2; D is ambiguous. The V and J ends lost 6 bases and 4 bases respectively, with 9 bases between them. This CDR3 is built from 13 residues. CDR1 is SGHDN, CDR2 FVKESK, per germline. The CDR3 DNA sequence: TGTGCCAGCAGGCCGGGTGGCACCGGGGAGCTGTTTTTT. Protein: CASRPGGTGELFF.

With respect to this clonotype: A much larger clone differs from this one at a single base, so this may be a read error. The chain combines TRBV20-1 with TRBJ2-5, with 8 bases matching TRBD1. Germline loops: CDR1 DFQATT, CDR2 SNEGSKA (reference sequence). Germline trimming cut 7 bases from V and 7 bases from J; bases unmatched to any gene: 5. The CDR3 loop spans 11 amino acids. CDR3 loop: CSVDRGTTQYF. CDR3 DNA: TGCAGTGTCGACAGGGGCACGACCCAGTACTTC.

V gene TRBV25-1 combines with J gene TRBJ2-7, with D unresolved. Trimming removed 5 bases at V and 9 bases at J, with 17 bases between. This CDR3 comprises 13 residues. Germline V gene data show CDR1 as MGHDK and CDR2 as SYGVNS. The CDR3: CASSSSDRLWQYF. Here the CDR3 DNA reads TGTGCCAGCAGTAGTTCGGACCGTCTGTGGCAGTACTTC.

V is TRBV7-2 and J is TRBJ2-7, with D unresolved. The germline CDR1 and CDR2 sequences are SGHTA and FQGNSA. Deletions cut 5 bases from V and 3 bases from J, with 17 bases between. CDR3 length: 15 residues. The CDR3 here is CASSPPGRQVYEQYF. Written as DNA, the CDR3 is TGTGCCAGCAGCCCCCCCGGCCGACAAGTCTACGAGCAGTACTTC.

This clonotype was counted between two and nine times. The chain has TRBV20-1 and TRBJ2-7, with a weak D call TRBD1 (5 bases). This CDR3 region has 13 residues. Trimming pared 3 bases from V and 9 bases from J, leaving 18 bases between. Germline CDR1 DFQATT, CDR2 SNEGSKA (reference sequence). The CDR3 here is CSASRAGRGGQYF. The CDR3 region has the DNA TGCAGTGCTAGCAGGGCAGGGCGCGGTGGGCAGTACTTC.

This chain links TRBV6-5 with TRBJ2-2; D may be TRBD1 or TRBD2 (5 bases each). The V and J ends lost 6 bases and 7 bases respectively, with 9 bases between them. CDR1 and CDR2 (germline): MNHEY, SVGAGI. This CDR3 has 12 amino acids. CDR3 DNA: TGTGCCAGCAGCGGGGCAGGCGGGGAGCTGTTTTTT. Its translation: CASSGAGGELFF.

This clonotype was detected many times. V gene TRBV5-1 combines with J gene TRBJ2-3; D is possibly TRBD1 or TRBD2 (5 bases each). This CDR3 spans 17 amino acids. V shed 4 bases and J shed 3 bases, with 21 bases lying between them. Germline V gives CDR1 SGHRS, CDR2 YFSETQ. CDR3 sequence (DNA): TGCGCCAGCAGCGGCTGGTGGTTGGGGGACCGGACAGATACGCAGTATTTT. Its translation is CASSGWWLGDRTDTQYF.

The V and J genes are TRBV6-1 and TRBJ2-2; no definite D call. The CDR3 sequence is 12 residues long. V lost 8 bases to trimming and J lost 3 bases, with 7 bases between them. Germline values: CDR1 MNHNS, CDR2 SASEGT. Written as DNA, the CDR3 is TGTGCCAGCTATTTGCACACCGGGGAGCTGTTTTTT. Translation gives CASYLHTGELFF.

Concerning this clonotype: At one end the junction does not follow the germline gene, possibly because of a read error. The chain carries TRBV20-1 and TRBJ2-1; TRBD2 agrees at 13 bases. Germline CDR1 is DFQATT and CDR2 is SNEGSKA (reference sequence). The CDR3 has 16 residues. Here the CDR3 DNA reads TGCTGTGCTAATCCTCGACTAGCGGGAGGTTTCGATGAGCAGTTCTTC. Its translation is CCANPRLAGGFDEQFF.

This rearrangement joins TRBV20-1 to TRBJ2-7; the D gene is possibly TRBD2 (5 bases). V gave up 0 bases and J gave up 2 bases, with 14 bases separating them. There are 15 residues in the CDR3. Germline CDR1 is DFQATT and CDR2 is SNEGSKA (reference sequence). CDR3 coding DNA: TGCAGTGCTAGAGATGGTACGGGATACCCCTACGAGCAGTACTTC. It is translated as CSARDGTGYPYEQYF.

This clonotype was seen only a few times. The DNA of the CDR3 is TGTGCCAGCAGCTGGACAGTAACTAATGAAAAACTGTTTTTT. It specifies CASSWTVTNEKLFF. The V gene is TRBV7-2, the J gene TRBJ1-4; D might be TRBD1 (6 bases). This CDR3 contains 14 residues. CDR1 is SGHTA, CDR2 FQGNSA, per germline. V lost 4 bases, J lost 1 base, and 7 bases lay in between.

This clonotype was seen only a few times. V and J are TRBV28 and TRBJ2-7; weak D call: TRBD1 (5 bases). Per germline, CDR1 MDHEN and CDR2 SYDVKM. V was clipped by 6 bases and J by 0 bases, with 12 bases between them. The CDR3 has 14 residues. CDR3 residues: CASRVSRVSYEQYF. CDR3 sequence (DNA): TGTGCCAGCAGGGTCTCCAGGGTCTCCTACGAGCAGTACTTC.

This clonotype occurred many times. This chain's CDR3 is CASSQILGNQPQHF. The DNA of the CDR3 is TGTGCCAGCAGCCAGATATTAGGGAATCAGCCCCAGCATTTT. The chain is built from TRBV3-1 and TRBJ1-5; D remains unclear. Between the trimmed V and J ends, which lost 3 bases and 4 bases, there was a span of 10 bases. CDR1 and CDR2 (germline): LGHDT, YNNKEL (reference sequence). The length of the CDR3 is 14 residues.

This clonotype was recorded a few times. The CDR3 sequence: CASSPSFQPQHF. The DNA for the CDR3 is TGTGCCAGCAGTCCCTCCTTTCAGCCCCAGCATTTT. The V gene is TRBV12-3 or TRBV12-4, the J gene TRBJ1-5; unclear D gene. CDR3 length equals 12 residues. V was clipped by 5 bases and J by 6 bases, with 8 bases between them.

The rearrangement joins TRBV7-2 to TRBJ2-1, with 8 bases aligning to TRBD2. The CDR3 sequence is 16 residues long. The germline gives CDR1 SGHTA, CDR2 FQGNSA. V was pared by 1 base and J by 7 bases, with 9 bases of the junction left unmatched. CDR3 in amino acids: CASSLVEAGGGNEQFF. In nucleotides, the CDR3 is TGTGCCAGCAGCTTAGTAGAGGCGGGAGGCGGGAATGAGCAGTTCTTC.

The V gene is TRBV2, the J gene TRBJ2-1; 11 bases are shared with TRBD2. This CDR3 region has 16 residues. The ends lost 4 bases at V and 2 bases at J; junction bases unmatched: 4. Germline V CDR1 and CDR2: SNHLY, FYNNEI. CDR3 protein: CASSGVTSGAYNEQFF. The CDR3 nucleotides read TGTGCCAGCAGTGGGGTGACTAGCGGGGCCTACAATGAGCAGTTCTTC.

This clonotype has only a few counts. The chain recombines TRBV2 with TRBJ2-1; 7 bases are a match to TRBD2. Germline V gene lookup returns CDR1 SNHLY and CDR2 FYNNEI. The CDR3 runs 14 residues. The V segment lost 1 base and the J segment 7 bases; nucleotides outside the gene matches: 4. Written as DNA, the CDR3 is TGTGCCAGCAGTGAAGTGGTGGGAGGGAATGAGCAGTTCTTC. Protein sequence: CASSEVVGGNEQFF. Filled out from reference TRBV2 and TRBJ2-1, the complete variable domain reads EPEVTQTPSHQVTQMGQEVILRCVPISNHLYFYWYRQILGQKVEFLVSFYNNEISEKSEIFDDQFSVERPDGSNFTLKIRSTKLEDSAMYFCASSEVVGGNEQFFGPGTRLTVL.

A few counts support this clonotype. The chain joins TRBV12-3 or TRBV12-4 to TRBJ1-4; TRBD1 is a possible D gene (5 bases). Trimming pared 3 bases from V and 3 bases from J, leaving 11 bases between. This CDR3 is 15 amino acids long. The CDR3 loop is CASSFAGGSNEKLFF. The DNA of the CDR3 is TGTGCCAGCAGTTTCGCTGGGGGATCTAATGAAAAACTGTTTTTT.

The rearrangement links TRBV6-5 to TRBJ2-5; D is tentatively TRBD1 or TRBD2 (5 bases each). This CDR3 contains 15 residues. Deletions cut 1 base from V and 2 bases from J, with 11 bases between. Per the germline V gene, CDR1 is MNHEY and CDR2 is SVGAGI. The CDR3 protein is CASSYFGTGQETQYF. CDR3 in DNA: TGTGCCAGCAGTTACTTTGGGACGGGTCAAGAGACCCAGTACTTC.